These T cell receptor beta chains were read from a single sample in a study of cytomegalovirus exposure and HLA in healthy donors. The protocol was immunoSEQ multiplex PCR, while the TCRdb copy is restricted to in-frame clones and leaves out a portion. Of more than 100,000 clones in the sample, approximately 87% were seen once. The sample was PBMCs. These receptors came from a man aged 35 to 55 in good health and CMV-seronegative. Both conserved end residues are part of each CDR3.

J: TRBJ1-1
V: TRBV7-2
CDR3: CASSLAAVGSNTEAFF

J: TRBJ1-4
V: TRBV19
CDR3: CASSPTTGGEEKLFF

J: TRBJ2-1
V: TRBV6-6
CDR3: CAARGTGTYNEQFF

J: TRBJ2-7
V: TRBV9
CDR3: CASSSGLGSSYEQYF

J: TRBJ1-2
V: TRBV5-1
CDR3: CASSLQGQGYGYTF

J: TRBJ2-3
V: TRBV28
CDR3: CASSIHPNAQYF

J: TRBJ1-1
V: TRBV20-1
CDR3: CSARGTEAFF

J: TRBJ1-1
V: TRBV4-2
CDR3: CASSQAPTGAGTEAFF

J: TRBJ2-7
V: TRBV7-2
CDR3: CASSSQGARHEQYF

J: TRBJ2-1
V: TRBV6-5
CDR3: CASTKEGLDYNEQFF

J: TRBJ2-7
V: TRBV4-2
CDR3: CASSQSYEQYF

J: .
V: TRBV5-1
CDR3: CASSSPGTQSSYEQYF

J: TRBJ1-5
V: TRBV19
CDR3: CASSISANSNQPQHF

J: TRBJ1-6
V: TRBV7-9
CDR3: CASSLQGAGDNSPLHF

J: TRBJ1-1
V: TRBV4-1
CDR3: CASSQVGSPASFF

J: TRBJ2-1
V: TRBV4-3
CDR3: CASSQYGTSGYNEQFF

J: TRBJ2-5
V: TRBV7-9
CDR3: CASSLVGGWIGETQYF

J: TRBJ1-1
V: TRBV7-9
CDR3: CASVPLPGTGGRSEAFF

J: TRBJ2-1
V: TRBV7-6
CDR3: CASSLEQGVNSYNEQFF

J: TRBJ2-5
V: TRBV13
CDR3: CASSLTGVGEETQYF

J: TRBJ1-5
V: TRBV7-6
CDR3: CASSLAGGKNQPQHF

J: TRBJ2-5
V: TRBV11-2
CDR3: CASPHPDRVQETQYF

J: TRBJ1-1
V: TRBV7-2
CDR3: CASSPRRAEAFF

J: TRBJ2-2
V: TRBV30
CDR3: CAWGRGTNTGELFF

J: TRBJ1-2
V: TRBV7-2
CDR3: CASSTGAVYGYTF

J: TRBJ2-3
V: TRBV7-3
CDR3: CASSSRLAGGRADTQYF

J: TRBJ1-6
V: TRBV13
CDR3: CASSISTGGGMSPLHF

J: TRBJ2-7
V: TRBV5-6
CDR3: CASSPQGNYEQYF

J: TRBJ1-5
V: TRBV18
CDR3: CASSLAGTGSSNQPQHF

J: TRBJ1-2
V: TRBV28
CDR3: CASSLGDSYGYTF

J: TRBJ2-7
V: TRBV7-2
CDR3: CASTLNIYEQYF

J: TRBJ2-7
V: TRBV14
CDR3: CASSPHTGTSWLREQYF

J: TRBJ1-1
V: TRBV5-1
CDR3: CASSLEPAALNTEAFF

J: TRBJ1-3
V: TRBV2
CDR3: CASSPRSSSGNTIYF

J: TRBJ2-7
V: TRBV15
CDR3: CATSEASSYEQYF

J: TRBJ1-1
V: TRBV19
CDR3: CASRGRGVGTEAFF

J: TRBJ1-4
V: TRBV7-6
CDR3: CASSNLYRGMREKLFF

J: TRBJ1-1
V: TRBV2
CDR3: CASREGRPCEAFF

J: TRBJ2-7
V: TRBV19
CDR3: CASSMSGGGDHEQYF

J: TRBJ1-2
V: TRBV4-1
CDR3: CASSLYRTPVQGYTF

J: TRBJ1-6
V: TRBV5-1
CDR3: CASSLRTDGSPLHF

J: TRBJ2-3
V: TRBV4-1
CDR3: CASSQSGTGYSSDTQYF

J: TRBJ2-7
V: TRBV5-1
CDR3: CASSLAGGYSYEQYF

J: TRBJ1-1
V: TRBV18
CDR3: CASSASAVVDTEAFF

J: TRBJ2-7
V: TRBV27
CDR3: CASSLSGRGYEQYF

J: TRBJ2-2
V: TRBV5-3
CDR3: CARSYTKAGIGELFF

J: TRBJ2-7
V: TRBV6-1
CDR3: CANSLAGTYEQYF